The 2 T cell receptor beta chains below all came from one sample that was sequenced in a study of CD8 T cells in Susac syndrome. Random hexamers were used to reverse transcribe the RNA input (about 0.45 to 1 ug). Each CDR3 protein gets one entry after TCRdb re-called the immunoSEQ multiplex PCR reads with MiXCR. The profile shows about 210,000 distinct CDR3 sequences, approximately 94% of them singletons. Sequenced: CD4+ T cells from PBMCs. The receptors were gathered from a human donor with Susac syndrome.

In nucleotides, the CDR3 is TGTGCCAGCAGCTTGGGTCTCGGTGTCGGGGACAGCTCTGGGGCCAACGTCCTGACTTTC. It yields the protein CASSLGLGVGDSSGANVLTF. The chain links TRBV5-6 to TRBJ2-6; 7 positions agree with TRBD1. The V gene end was trimmed by 0 bases and the J gene end by 0 bases; junction bases not matched to a gene: 12. Germline V gene lookup returns CDR1 SGHDT and CDR2 YYEEEE. The CDR3 has 20 residues.

The rearrangement links TRBV6-5 to TRBJ2-2, with D hard to call. Trimming took off 8 bases at V and 1 base at J, with 14 bases between the two ends. This CDR3 has 15 residues. CDR1 and CDR2 from the germline V gene are MNHEY and SVGAGI. CDR3 bases: TGTGCCAGCCACAACCTGGCTGTGAACACCGGGGAGCTGTTTTTT. Residues: CASHNLAVNTGELFF.